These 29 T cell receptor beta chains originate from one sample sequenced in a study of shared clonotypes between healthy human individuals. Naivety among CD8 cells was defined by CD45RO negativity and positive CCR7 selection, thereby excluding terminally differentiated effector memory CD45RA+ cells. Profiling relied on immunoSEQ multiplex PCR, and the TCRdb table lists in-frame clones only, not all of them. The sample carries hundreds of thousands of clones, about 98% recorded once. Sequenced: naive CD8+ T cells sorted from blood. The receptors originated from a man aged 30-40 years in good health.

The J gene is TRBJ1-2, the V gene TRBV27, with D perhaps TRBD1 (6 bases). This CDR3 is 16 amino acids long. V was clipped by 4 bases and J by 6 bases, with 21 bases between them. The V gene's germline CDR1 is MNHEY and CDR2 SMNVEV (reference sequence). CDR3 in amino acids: CASSSSRGRGTDGYTF. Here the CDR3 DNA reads TGTGCCAGCAGTTCCAGTCGGGGGCGGGGGACCGATGGCTACACCTTC.

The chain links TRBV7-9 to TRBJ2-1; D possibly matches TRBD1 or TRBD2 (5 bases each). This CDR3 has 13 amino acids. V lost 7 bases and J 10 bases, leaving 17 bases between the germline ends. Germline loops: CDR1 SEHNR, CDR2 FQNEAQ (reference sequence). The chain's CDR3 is CASTSGTQGEQFF. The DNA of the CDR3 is TGTGCCAGCACCTCAGGGACGCAGGGCGAGCAGTTCTTC.

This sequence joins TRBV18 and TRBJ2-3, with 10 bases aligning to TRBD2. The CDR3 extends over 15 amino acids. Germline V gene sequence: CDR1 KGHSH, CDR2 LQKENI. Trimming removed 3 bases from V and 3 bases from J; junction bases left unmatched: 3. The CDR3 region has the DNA TGTGCCAGCTCACCGGGACTAGCGTTTACAGATACGCAGTATTTT. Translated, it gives CASSPGLAFTDTQYF. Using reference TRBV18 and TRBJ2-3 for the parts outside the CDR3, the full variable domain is NAGVMQNPRHLVRRRGQEARLRCSPMKGHSHVYWYRQLPEEGLKFMVYLQKENIIDESGMPKERFSAEFPKEGPSILRIQQVVRGDSAAYFCASSPGLAFTDTQYFGPGTRLTVL.

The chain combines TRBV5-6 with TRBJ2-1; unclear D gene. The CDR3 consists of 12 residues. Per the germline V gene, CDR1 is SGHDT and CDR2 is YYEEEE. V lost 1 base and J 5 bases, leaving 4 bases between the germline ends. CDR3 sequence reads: CASSLYDNEQFF. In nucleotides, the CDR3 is TGTGCCAGCAGCTTGTACGACAATGAGCAGTTCTTC.

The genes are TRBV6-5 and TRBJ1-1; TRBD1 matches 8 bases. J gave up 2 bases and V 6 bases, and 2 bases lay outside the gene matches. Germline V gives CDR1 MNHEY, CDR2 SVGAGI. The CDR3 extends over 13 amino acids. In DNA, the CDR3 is TGTGCCAGCAGAACAGGGGGAAACACTGAAGCTTTCTTT. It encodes CASRTGGNTEAFF.

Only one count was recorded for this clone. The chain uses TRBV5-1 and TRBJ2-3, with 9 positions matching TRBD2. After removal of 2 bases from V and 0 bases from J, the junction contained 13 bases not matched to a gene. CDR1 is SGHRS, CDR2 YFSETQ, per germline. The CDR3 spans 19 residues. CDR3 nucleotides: TGCGCCAGCAGCTTCACCCCCCCGGGCGGGAGGGCCAGCACAGATACGCAGTATTTT. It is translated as CASSFTPPGGRASTDTQYF.

CDR3 in DNA: TGTGCCAGCAGCCCGCAGGGGCTAGCGGGAGCGGACGGGGAGCTGTTTTTT. Protein: CASSPQGLAGADGELFF. V is TRBV9 and J is TRBJ2-2, with 10 bases aligning to TRBD2. Germline V CDR1 and CDR2: SGDLS, YYNGEE. The CDR3 contains 17 residues. Trimming removed 4 bases from V and 7 bases from J; junction bases left unmatched: 13.

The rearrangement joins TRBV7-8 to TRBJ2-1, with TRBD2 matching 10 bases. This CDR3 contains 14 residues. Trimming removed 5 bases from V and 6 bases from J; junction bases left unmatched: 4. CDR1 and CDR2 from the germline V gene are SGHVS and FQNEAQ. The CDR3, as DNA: TGTGCCAGCAGCCTGGCTAGCGGGAGCAATGAGCAGTTCTTC. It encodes CASSLASGSNEQFF.

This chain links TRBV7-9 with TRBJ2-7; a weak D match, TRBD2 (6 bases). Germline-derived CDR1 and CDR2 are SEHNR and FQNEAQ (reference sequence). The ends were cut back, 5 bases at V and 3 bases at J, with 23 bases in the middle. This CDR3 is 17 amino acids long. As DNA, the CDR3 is TGTGCCAGCAGCGTCTTAGGGCAACTAGCCCCGAACTACGAGCAGTACTTC. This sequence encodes CASSVLGQLAPNYEQYF. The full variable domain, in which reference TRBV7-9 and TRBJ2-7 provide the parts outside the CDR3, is DTGVSQNPRHKITKRGQNVTFRCDPISEHNRLYWYRQTLGQGPEFLTYFQNEAQLEKSRLLSDRFSAERPKGSFSTLEIQRTEQGDSAMYLCASSVLGQLAPNYEQYFGPGTRLTVT.

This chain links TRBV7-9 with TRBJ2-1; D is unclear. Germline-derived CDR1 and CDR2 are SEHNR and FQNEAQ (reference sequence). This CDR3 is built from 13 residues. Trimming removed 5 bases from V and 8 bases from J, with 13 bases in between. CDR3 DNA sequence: TGTGCCAGCAGCCCTCCCCTACGCGATGAGCAGTTCTTC. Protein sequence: CASSPPLRDEQFF.

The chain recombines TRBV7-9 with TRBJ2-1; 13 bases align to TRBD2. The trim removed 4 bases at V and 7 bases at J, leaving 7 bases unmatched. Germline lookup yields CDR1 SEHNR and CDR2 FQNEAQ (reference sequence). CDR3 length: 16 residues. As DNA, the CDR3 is TGTGCCAGCAGCTCTGCGACTAGCGGGAGGAGGAATGAGCAGTTCTTC. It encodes CASSSATSGRRNEQFF.

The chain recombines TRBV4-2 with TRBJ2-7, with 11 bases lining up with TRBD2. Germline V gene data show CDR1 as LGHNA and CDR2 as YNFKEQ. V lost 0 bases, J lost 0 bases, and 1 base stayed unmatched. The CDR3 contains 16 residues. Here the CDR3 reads CASSQDGTSGSYEQYF. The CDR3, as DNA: TGTGCCAGCAGCCAAGATGGGACTAGCGGCTCCTACGAGCAGTACTTC.

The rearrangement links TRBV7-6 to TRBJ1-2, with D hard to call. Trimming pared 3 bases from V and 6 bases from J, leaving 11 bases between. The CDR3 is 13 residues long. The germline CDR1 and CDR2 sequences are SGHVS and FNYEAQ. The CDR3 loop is CASSFGGFNGYTF. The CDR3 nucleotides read TGTGCCAGCAGCTTTGGCGGATTCAATGGCTACACCTTC.

CDR3 bases: TGCGCCAGCAGCCAAGTTTGGGGGGAGGCTGTCGAGCAGTACTTC. Translated: CASSQVWGEAVEQYF. This chain uses TRBV4-1 with TRBJ2-7; possibly TRBD2 for D (6 bases). This CDR3 is 15 amino acids long. Germline values: CDR1 MGHRA, CDR2 YSYEKL. V shed 1 base and J shed 6 bases, with 16 bases lying between them.

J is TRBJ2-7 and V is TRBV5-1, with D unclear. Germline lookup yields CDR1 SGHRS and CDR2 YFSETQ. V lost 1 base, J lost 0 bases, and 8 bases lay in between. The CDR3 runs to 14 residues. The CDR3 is CASSLSRDSYEQYF. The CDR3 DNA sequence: TGCGCCAGCAGCTTGAGCAGAGACTCCTACGAGCAGTACTTC.

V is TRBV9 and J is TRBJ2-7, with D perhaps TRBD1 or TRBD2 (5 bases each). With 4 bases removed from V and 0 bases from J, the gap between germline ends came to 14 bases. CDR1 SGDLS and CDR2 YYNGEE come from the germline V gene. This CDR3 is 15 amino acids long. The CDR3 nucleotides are TGTGCCAGCAGCCTCTACTGGGACCGCTCCTACGAGCAGTACTTC. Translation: CASSLYWDRSYEQYF. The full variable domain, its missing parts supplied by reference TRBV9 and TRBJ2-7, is DSGVTQTPKHLITATGQRVTLRCSPRSGDLSVYWYQQSLDQGLQFLIQYYNGEERAKGNILERFSAQQFPDLHSELNLSSLELGDSALYFCASSLYWDRSYEQYFGPGTRLTVT.

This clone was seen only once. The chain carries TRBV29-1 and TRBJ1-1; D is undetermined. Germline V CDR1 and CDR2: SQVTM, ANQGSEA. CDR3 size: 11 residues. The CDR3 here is CVGISGTEAFF. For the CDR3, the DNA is TGCGTAGGCATCTCGGGCACTGAAGCTTTCTTT.

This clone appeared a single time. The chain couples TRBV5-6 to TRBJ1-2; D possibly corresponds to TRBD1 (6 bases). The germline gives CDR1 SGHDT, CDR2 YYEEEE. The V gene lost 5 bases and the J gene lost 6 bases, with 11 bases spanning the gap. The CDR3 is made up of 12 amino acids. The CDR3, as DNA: TGTGCCAGCAGGACGGGGGCAGATGGCTACACCTTC. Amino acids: CASRTGADGYTF. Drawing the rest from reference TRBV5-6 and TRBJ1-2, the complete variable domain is DAGVTQSPTHLIKTRGQQVTLRCSPKSGHDTVSWYQQALGQGPQFIFQYYEEEERQRGNFPDRFSGHQFPNYSSELNVNALLLGDSALYLCASRTGADGYTFGSGTRLTVV.

The CDR3 loop is CASSDTVTYEQYF. CDR3 sequence (DNA): TGTGCCAGCAGTGACACAGTTACCTACGAGCAGTACTTC. The chain links TRBV2 to TRBJ2-7; D gene unclear. This CDR3 has 13 residues. CDR1 and CDR2 (germline): SNHLY, FYNNEI. The ends were cut back, 3 bases at V and 2 bases at J, with 8 bases in the middle. The entire variable domain, with the rest obtained from reference TRBV2 and TRBJ2-7, is as follows: EPEVTQTPSHQVTQMGQEVILRCVPISNHLYFYWYRQILGQKVEFLVSFYNNEISEKSEIFDDQFSVERPDGSNFTLKIRSTKLEDSAMYFCASSDTVTYEQYFGPGTRLTVT.

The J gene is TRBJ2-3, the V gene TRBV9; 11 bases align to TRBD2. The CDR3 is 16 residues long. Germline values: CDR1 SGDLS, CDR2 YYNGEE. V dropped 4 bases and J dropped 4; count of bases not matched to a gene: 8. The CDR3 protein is CASSPFSSGRSDTQYF. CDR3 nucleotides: TGTGCCAGCAGCCCTTTCTCTAGCGGGAGGTCAGATACGCAGTATTTT.

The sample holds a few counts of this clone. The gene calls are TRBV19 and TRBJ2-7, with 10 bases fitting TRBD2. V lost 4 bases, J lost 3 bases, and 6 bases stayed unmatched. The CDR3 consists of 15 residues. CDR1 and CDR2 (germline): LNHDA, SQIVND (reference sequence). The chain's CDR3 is CASSTLAGAYYEQYF. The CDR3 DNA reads TGTGCCAGTAGTACTCTAGCGGGAGCGTACTACGAGCAGTACTTC.

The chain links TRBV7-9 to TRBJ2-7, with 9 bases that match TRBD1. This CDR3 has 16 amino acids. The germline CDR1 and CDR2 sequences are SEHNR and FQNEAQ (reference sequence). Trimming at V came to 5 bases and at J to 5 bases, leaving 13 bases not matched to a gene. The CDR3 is CASSPPPGQGPHEQYF. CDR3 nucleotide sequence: TGTGCCAGCAGCCCACCGCCGGGACAGGGTCCCCACGAGCAGTACTTC.

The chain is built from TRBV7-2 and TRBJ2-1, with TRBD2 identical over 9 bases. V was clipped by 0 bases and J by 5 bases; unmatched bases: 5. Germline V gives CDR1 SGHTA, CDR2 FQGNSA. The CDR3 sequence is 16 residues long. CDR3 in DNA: TGTGCCAGCAGCTTAGCTCTAGCGGGAACTCACAATGAGCAGTTCTTC. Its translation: CASSLALAGTHNEQFF.

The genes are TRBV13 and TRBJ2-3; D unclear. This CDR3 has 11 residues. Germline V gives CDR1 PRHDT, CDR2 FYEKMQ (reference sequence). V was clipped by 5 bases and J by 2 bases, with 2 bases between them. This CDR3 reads CASSTTDTQYF. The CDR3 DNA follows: TGTGCCAGCAGCACCACAGATACGCAGTATTTT.

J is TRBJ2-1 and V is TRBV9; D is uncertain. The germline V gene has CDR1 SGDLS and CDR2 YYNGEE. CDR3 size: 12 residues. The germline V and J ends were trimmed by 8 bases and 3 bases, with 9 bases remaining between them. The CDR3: CASSSYYNEQFF. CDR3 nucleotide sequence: TGTGCCAGTTCTTCATACTACAATGAGCAGTTCTTC. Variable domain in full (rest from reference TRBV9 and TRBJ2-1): DSGVTQTPKHLITATGQRVTLRCSPRSGDLSVYWYQQSLDQGLQFLIQYYNGEERAKGNILERFSAQQFPDLHSELNLSSLELGDSALYFCASSSYYNEQFFGPGTRLTVL.

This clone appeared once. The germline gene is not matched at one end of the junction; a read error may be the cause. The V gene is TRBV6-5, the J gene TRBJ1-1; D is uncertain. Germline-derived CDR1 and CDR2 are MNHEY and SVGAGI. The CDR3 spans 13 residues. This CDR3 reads CASTYGLNTEAFF. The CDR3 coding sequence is TGTGCCAGCACTTACGGGTTGAACACTGAAGCTTTCTTT.

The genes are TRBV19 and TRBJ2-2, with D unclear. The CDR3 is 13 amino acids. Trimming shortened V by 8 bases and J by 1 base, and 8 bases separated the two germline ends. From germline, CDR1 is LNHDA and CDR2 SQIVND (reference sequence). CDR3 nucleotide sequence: TGTGCCAGTTGCGTATGGAACACCGGGGAGCTGTTTTTT. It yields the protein CASCVWNTGELFF.

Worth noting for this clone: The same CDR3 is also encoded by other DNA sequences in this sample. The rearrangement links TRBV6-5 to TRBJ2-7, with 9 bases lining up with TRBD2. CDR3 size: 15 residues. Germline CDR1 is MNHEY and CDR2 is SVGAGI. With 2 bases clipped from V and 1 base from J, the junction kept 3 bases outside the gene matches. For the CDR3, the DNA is TGTGCCAGCAGTTACGGCCTAGCGGGATCCTACGAGCAGTACTTC. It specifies CASSYGLAGSYEQYF.

The CDR3 loop is CASSHQYF. The CDR3 DNA is TGTGCCAGCAGCCACCAGTACTTC. The V and J genes are TRBV2 and TRBJ2-5; unclear D gene. The CDR3 extends over 8 amino acids. V was shortened by 6 bases and J by 10 bases, with 3 bases between the two germline ends. The germline CDR1 and CDR2 sequences are SNHLY and FYNNEI.